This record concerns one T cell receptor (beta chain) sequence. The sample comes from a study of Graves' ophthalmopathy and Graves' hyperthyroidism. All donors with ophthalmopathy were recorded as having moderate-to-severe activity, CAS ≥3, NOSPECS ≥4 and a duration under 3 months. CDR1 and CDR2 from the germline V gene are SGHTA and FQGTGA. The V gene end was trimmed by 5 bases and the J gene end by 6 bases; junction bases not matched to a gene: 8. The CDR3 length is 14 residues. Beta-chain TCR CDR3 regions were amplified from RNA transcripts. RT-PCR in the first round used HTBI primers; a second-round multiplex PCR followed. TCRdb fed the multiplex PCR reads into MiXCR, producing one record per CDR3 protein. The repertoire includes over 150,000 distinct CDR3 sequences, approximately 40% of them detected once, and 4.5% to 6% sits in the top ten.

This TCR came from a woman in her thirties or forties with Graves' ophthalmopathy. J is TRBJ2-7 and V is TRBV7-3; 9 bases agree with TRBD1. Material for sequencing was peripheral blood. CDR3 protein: CASSTGTGIFEQYF. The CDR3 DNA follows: TGTGCCAGCAGCACCGGGACAGGGATTTTCGAGCAGTACTTC.